This is a list of T cell receptor beta chains from one sample in a study of T cell responses to AZD1222 COVID-19 vaccine. Clones were sequenced by immunoSEQ multiplex PCR, and TCRdb holds only the in-frame ones, with some missing. Among fewer than 90,000 clones listed, more than 70% were seen once. The source material was peripheral blood, sampled on day 0 of AZD1222 vaccination. The receptor source for this set is an adult in good health. Both conserved end residues are part of each CDR3. D genes are given only for firm matches. For some rows the clone size is stated as once, few or many, or as a class when expanded; others skip it.

j_gene | d_gene | abundance | v_gene | CDR3aa | CDR3nt
TRBJ1-2 | TRBD1 | . | TRBV19 | CASTDQPQGAGGYTF | TGTGCCAGTACCGACCAGCCCCAGGGGGCCGGAGGCTACACCTTC
TRBJ1-5 | . | . | TRBV28 | CASSFGGGGQPQHF | TGTGCCAGCAGTTTTGGTGGGGGCGGTCAGCCCCAGCATTTT
TRBJ1-6 | . | . | TRBV11-2 | CASSPNTGNSPLHF | TGTGCCAGCAGCCCAAACACGGGGAATTCACCCCTCCACTTT
TRBJ2-3 | . | . | TRBV7-9 | CASSKSTDTQYF | TGTGCCAGCAGCAAAAGCACAGATACGCAGTATTTT
TRBJ1-6 | TRBD1 | . | TRBV5-5 | CASSHRKTGEDSPLHF | TGTGCCAGCAGCCACCGTAAGACAGGGGAGGATTCACCCCTCCACTTT
TRBJ2-5 | . | . | TRBV13 | CASSSPFHTSRNRETQYF | TGTGCCAGCAGCTCGCCCTTCCATACCTCCAGGAACCGAGAGACCCAGTACTTC
TRBJ1-5 | . | . | TRBV19 | CASSTIRGGNQPQHF | TGTGCCAGTAGTACCATCAGGGGTGGCAATCAGCCCCAGCATTTT
TRBJ2-1 | . | once | TRBV6-5 | CASQSRGVGNEQFF | TGTGCCAGCCAAAGTAGGGGTGTCGGCAATGAGCAGTTCTTC
TRBJ1-1 | TRBD1 | . | TRBV6-5 | CASRQGSTEAFF | TGTGCCAGCAGACAGGGGTCCACTGAAGCTTTCTTT
TRBJ1-1 | . | . | TRBV18 | CASSPDEQTEAFF | TGTGCCAGCTCCCCAGATGAACAGACTGAAGCTTTCTTT
TRBJ2-5 | TRBD2 | . | TRBV2 | CASSETSGGYTKETQYF | TGTGCCAGCAGTGAGACTAGCGGGGGGTACACGAAAGAGACCCAGTACTTC
TRBJ1-6 | TRBD1 | . | TRBV5-5 | CASSRTGGGSPLHF | TGTGCCAGCAGCCGGACAGGGGGCGGATCACCCCTCCACTTT
TRBJ1-1 | . | . | TRBV11-2 | CASSYRVSPTEAFF | TGTGCCAGCAGCTACAGGGTTAGTCCCACTGAAGCTTTCTTT
TRBJ1-6 | . | . | TRBV24-1 | CATQRGWGPLHF | TGTGCCACCCAGAGGGGTTGGGGTCCCCTCCACTTT
TRBJ2-1 | . | few | TRBV18 | CASSPRQSSYNEQFF | TGTGCCAGCTCACCACGGCAAAGCTCCTACAATGAGCAGTTCTTC
TRBJ2-2 | . | . | TRBV10-1 | CASSRVEAGELFF | TGCGCCAGCAGCAGAGTAGAGGCCGGGGAGCTGTTTTTT
TRBJ2-1 | . | . | TRBV10-3 | CAGSDTYNEQFF | TGTGCCGGGAGCGACACCTACAATGAGCAGTTCTTC
TRBJ2-2 | . | . | TRBV6-6 | CASSYGTGPGELFF | TGTGCCAGCAGTTACGGGACCGGCCCCGGGGAGCTGTTTTTT
TRBJ1-6 | . | . | TRBV11-2 | CASSLVQYNSPLHF | TGTGCCAGCAGCTTAGTACAGTATAATTCACCCCTCCACTTT
TRBJ2-7 | TRBD2 | . | TRBV10-2 | CASSDSSGSTYEQYF | TGCGCCAGCAGCGATTCTAGCGGTTCTACCTACGAGCAGTACTTC
TRBJ1-1 | . | . | TRBV5-1 | CASSSGLLNTEAFF | TGCGCCAGCAGCTCTGGGCTTTTGAACACTGAAGCTTTCTTT
TRBJ2-3 | TRBD1 | . | TRBV5-1 | CASSDPGTGGPPDTQYF | TGCGCCAGCAGCGATCCCGGGACAGGGGGTCCCCCAGATACGCAGTATTTT
TRBJ2-6 | . | . | TRBV2 | CASSEGAVGANVLTF | TGTGCCAGCAGTGAAGGGGCGGTTGGGGCCAACGTCCTGACTTTC
TRBJ2-2 | . | . | TRBV19 | CASSNPNTGELFF | TGTGCCAGTAGTAACCCGAACACCGGGGAGCTGTTTTTT
TRBJ1-2 | . | . | TRBV28 | CASYSYRGGYTF | TGTGCCAGCTACTCCTATCGGGGTGGCTACACCTTC
TRBJ2-7 | . | . | TRBV6-5 | CASSSVRSYEQYF | TGTGCCAGCAGTTCCGTGCGCTCCTACGAGCAGTACTTC
TRBJ2-7 | TRBD2 | . | TRBV28 | CASSPPLGAGVDEQYF | TGTGCCAGCAGTCCGCCCCTCGGGGCGGGGGTCGACGAGCAGTACTTC
TRBJ2-2 | . | few | TRBV19 | CASSLTGELFF | TGTGCCAGTAGCCTCACCGGGGAGCTGTTTTTT
TRBJ2-5 | . | . | TRBV5-4 | CASSLNRLSGEETQYF | TGTGCCAGCAGCTTGAATAGGCTAAGCGGCGAAGAGACCCAGTACTTC
TRBJ2-2 | . | . | TRBV19 | CASRERKGFLNTGELFF | TGTGCCAGTAGGGAGCGGAAGGGGTTCCTGAACACCGGGGAGCTGTTTTTT
TRBJ2-1 | TRBD1 | . | TRBV10-3 | CAISEFGTGEAEQFF | TGTGCCATCAGTGAGTTCGGGACAGGTGAAGCTGAGCAGTTCTTC
TRBJ1-5 | . | . | TRBV5-5 | CASSLNPVSNQPQHF | TGTGCCAGCAGCTTGAATCCAGTAAGCAATCAGCCCCAGCATTTT
TRBJ1-2 | . | once | TRBV6-5 | CASSRDGGFYGYTF | TGTGCCAGCAGCCGGGACGGAGGGTTCTATGGCTACACCTTC
TRBJ2-3 | . | . | TRBV7-2 | CASSFLRDTQYF | TGTGCCAGCAGCTTCCTCCGAGATACGCAGTATTTT
TRBJ2-2 | . | . | TRBV5-6 | CASSPRFTGELFF | TGTGCCAGCAGCCCAAGGTTCACCGGGGAGCTGTTTTTT
TRBJ1-3 | TRBD1 | . | TRBV7-3 | CASSLTGQGSGNTIYF | TGTGCCAGCAGCTTAACGGGACAGGGGTCTGGAAACACCATATATTTT
TRBJ1-3 | . | . | TRBV6-5 | CASRITWNSGNTIYF | TGTGCCAGCAGAATCACATGGAACTCTGGAAACACCATATATTTT
TRBJ1-1 | . | . | TRBV24-1 | CATRTTVNTEAFF | TGTGCCACCAGAACGACAGTGAACACTGAAGCTTTCTTT
TRBJ1-1 | . | . | TRBV5-1 | CASSFDRRSTEAFF | TGCGCCAGCAGCTTCGATCGACGGAGCACTGAAGCTTTCTTT
TRBJ2-1 | TRBD2 | . | TRBV19 | CASSISLAETYNEQFF | TGTGCCAGTAGTATTTCTCTAGCGGAAACCTACAATGAGCAGTTCTTC
TRBJ2-5 | . | . | TRBV6-5 | CASSYATSRRETQYF | TGTGCCAGCAGTTACGCCACCTCTAGGAGGGAGACCCAGTACTTC
TRBJ2-2 | TRBD2 | . | TRBV5-1 | CASSLALADYTGELFF | TGCGCCAGCAGCTTGGCCCTAGCGGATTACACCGGGGAGCTGTTTTTT
TRBJ1-3 | . | . | TRBV4-2 | CASSQEENTIYF | TGTGCCAGCAGCCAAGAGGAAAACACCATATATTTT
TRBJ1-5 | . | . | TRBV12-3/TRBV12-4 | CASSREGYQPQHF | TGTGCCAGCAGTCGGGAGGGGTATCAGCCCCAGCATTTT
TRBJ1-4 | . | once | TRBV2 | CASRNSPAAEKLFF | TGTGCCAGCAGGAACAGTCCTGCGGCTGAAAAACTGTTTTTT
TRBJ1-1 | . | . | TRBV21-1 | CASSKAWGGDTEAFF | TGTGCCAGCAGCAAAGCGTGGGGAGGGGACACTGAAGCTTTCTTT
TRBJ2-1 | TRBD2 | . | TRBV6-1 | CASRKGLADYEQFF | TGTGCCAGCAGAAAGGGACTAGCGGACTATGAGCAGTTCTTC
TRBJ1-1 | . | . | TRBV28 | CASNPAGHTEAFF | TGTGCCAGCAACCCGGCGGGACACACTGAAGCTTTCTTT